This T cell receptor beta chain emerged from a study of T-cell reconstitution after alpha-beta-depleted transplantation in children. The CDR3 loop spans 12 amino acids. V lost 5 bases, J lost 1 base, and 8 bases lay in between. Germline assignment: CDR1 DFQATT and CDR2 SNEGSKA (reference sequence). Researchers prepared the TCRbeta library using unique molecular identifiers, the study reports. TCRdb itself ran the PCR reads through MiXCR, one entry per CDR3 protein. The sample holds 250,000 to 300,000 distinct CDR3 sequences, about 10% seen once. Many counts were recorded for this clonotype. The chain uses TRBV20-1 and TRBJ1-1; D gene unclear. This specimen was PBMCs from the stem cell graft donor, taken from the stem cell graft. This sequence was found in a human donor who donated a stem cell graft to a child with SCID. Here the CDR3 reads CSAPRQNTEAFF. CDR3 coding DNA: TGCAGTGCTCCCCGACAGAACACTGAAGCTTTCTTT.